The 31 T cell receptor beta chains given below trace back to one sample, sequenced in a study of blood T cell repertoires in COVID-19. The assay was immunoSEQ multiplex PCR, and TCRdb's table has in-frame clones only and misses some. The sample records 65,000 to 80,000 clones, 75% to 85% being singletons. What was sequenced was peripheral blood. The receptors were gathered from a human donor in a cohort sampled during active COVID-19.

The CDR3 is CASSLWGGPEAFF. CDR3 coding DNA: TGTGCCAGCAGCTTATGGGGGGGCCCTGAAGCTTTCTTT. This rearrangement joins TRBV13 to TRBJ1-1; D may be TRBD1 (6 bases). Germline-derived CDR1 and CDR2 are PRHDT and FYEKMQ (reference sequence). This CDR3 has 13 residues. V was trimmed by 2 bases and J by 6 bases, leaving 10 bases between them.

The chain employs TRBV15 and TRBJ1-5, with 10 nucleotides matching TRBD1. Per the germline V gene, CDR1 is LNHNV and CDR2 is YYDKDF (reference sequence). With 3 bases clipped from V and 1 base from J, the junction kept 0 bases outside the gene matches. The CDR3 contains 15 residues. This CDR3 is CATSRGQGSNQPQHF. CDR3 coding DNA: TGTGCCACCAGCAGGGGACAGGGGAGCAATCAGCCCCAGCATTTT. Full variable domain (remainder filled in from reference TRBV15 and TRBJ1-5): DAMVIQNPRYQVTQFGKPVTLSCSQTLNHNVMYWYQQKSSQAPKLLFHYYDKDFNNEADTPDNFQSRRPNTSFCFLDIRSPGLGDTAMYLCATSRGQGSNQPQHFGDGTRLSIL.

The chain is built from TRBV12-3 or TRBV12-4 and TRBJ1-2, with TRBD1 as a possible D gene (6 bases). V was trimmed by 4 bases and J by 8 bases, leaving 14 bases between them. The CDR3 is 13 amino acids. Here the CDR3 reads CASSSAPRGGYTF. The DNA for the CDR3 is TGTGCCAGCAGTTCCGCCCCCAGGGGAGGCTACACCTTC.

V is TRBV18 and J is TRBJ2-1; 9 bases map to TRBD2. Trimming cost V 3 bases and J 2 bases; bases outside gene matches: 2. Germline V lookup: CDR1 KGHSH, CDR2 LQKENI. This CDR3 is built from 15 residues. CDR3 in DNA: TGTGCCAGCTCACCGCAGCGGGGGGCCTACAATGAGCAGTTCTTC. Its protein is CASSPQRGAYNEQFF.

V and J are TRBV6-5 and TRBJ1-1; 9 bases line up with TRBD1. The junction had 8 bases not matched to a gene; V was cut back by 4 bases and J by 5 bases. The CDR3 loop spans 15 amino acids. Germline CDR1 and CDR2: MNHEY and SVGAGI. CDR3 protein: CASSWGDRVGTEAFF. CDR3 coding DNA: TGTGCCAGCAGTTGGGGGGACAGGGTAGGGACTGAAGCTTTCTTT.

The chain couples TRBV20-1 to TRBJ2-7; TRBD2 is a possible D gene (5 bases). The germline V gene has CDR1 DFQATT and CDR2 SNEGSKA (reference sequence). V was pared by 6 bases and J by 4 bases, with 10 bases between. The CDR3 has 11 amino acids. The chain's CDR3 is CSARTHYEQYF. In DNA, the CDR3 is TGCAGTGCCAGGACTCATTACGAGCAGTACTTC.

This clone was seen once. This chain uses TRBV6-2 or TRBV6-3 with TRBJ2-3; unclear D gene. With 2 bases removed from V and 3 bases from J, the gap between germline ends came to 3 bases. The germline V gene encodes CDR1 MNHEY and CDR2 SVGEGT. This CDR3 is 12 amino acids long. The CDR3 region has the DNA TGTGCCAGCAGTTACCAAACAGATACGCAGTATTTT. It is translated as CASSYQTDTQYF.

The count of this clone is one. The chain joins TRBV5-1 to TRBJ2-3, with 13 nucleotides matching TRBD2. Germline-derived CDR1 and CDR2 are SGHRS and YFSETQ. CDR3 length: 16 amino acids. J gave up 6 bases and V 1 base, and 5 bases lay outside the gene matches. CDR3 DNA sequence: TGCGCCAGCAGCTTGTTGACTAGCGGGGGGTGGGATACGCAGTATTTT. As protein: CASSLLTSGGWDTQYF.

This sequence joins TRBV4-1 and TRBJ2-7, with TRBD1 identical over 8 bases. Per germline, CDR1 MGHRA and CDR2 YSYEKL. With V trimmed by 3 bases and J by 2 bases, 6 bases remained unmatched. The CDR3 consists of 15 residues. This CDR3 is CASSHPGQGTYEQYF. CDR3 DNA sequence: TGCGCCAGCAGCCACCCCGGACAGGGAACCTACGAGCAGTACTTC.

The V gene is TRBV5-1, the J gene TRBJ1-4, with D unresolved. CDR3 length: 15 amino acids. With 4 bases removed from V and 4 bases from J, the gap between germline ends came to 14 bases. CDR1 SGHRS and CDR2 YFSETQ come from the germline V gene. The CDR3 sequence: CASSERWGVNEKLFF. DNA for the CDR3: TGCGCCAGCAGCGAGAGGTGGGGAGTTAATGAAAAACTGTTTTTT.

The chain is built from TRBV7-6 and TRBJ2-7; D may be TRBD2 (6 bases). The germline gives CDR1 SGHVS, CDR2 FNYEAQ. The V end was cut by 1 base, the J end by 2 bases, with 12 bases between. The length of the CDR3 is 15 residues. This CDR3 reads CASSLVGGETYEQYF. The CDR3 region has the DNA TGTGCCAGCAGCTTAGTGGGGGGAGAAACCTACGAGCAGTACTTC. The whole variable domain, filled in from reference TRBV7-6 and TRBJ2-7, reads GAGVSQSPRYKVTKRGQDVALRCDPISGHVSLYWYRQALGQGPEFLTYFNYEAQQDKSGLPNDRFSAERPEGSISTLTIQRTEQRDSAMYRCASSLVGGETYEQYFGPGTRLTVT.

This clone was picked up one time. This sequence joins TRBV18 and TRBJ2-1; tentative D call: TRBD1 (6 bases). The ends were cut back, 5 bases at V and 0 bases at J, with 14 bases in the middle. This CDR3 is 16 amino acids long. Germline V gene lookup returns CDR1 KGHSH and CDR2 LQKENI. The CDR3 region is CASSIYRASSYNEQFF. DNA of the CDR3: TGTGCCAGCTCAATATACAGGGCCAGCTCCTACAATGAGCAGTTCTTC.

J is TRBJ2-7 and V is TRBV7-9; 8 bases agree with TRBD2. The V segment lost 2 bases and the J segment 0 bases; nucleotides outside the gene matches: 12. From germline, CDR1 is SEHNR and CDR2 FQNEAQ (reference sequence). The CDR3 is made up of 18 amino acids. The CDR3 region has the DNA TGTGCCAGCAGCTTAACATCCCTCACCGGGACTAGCTCCTACGAGCAGTACTTC. It codes for CASSLTSLTGTSSYEQYF.

CDR3 sequence reads: CASSLPTITGELFF. The CDR3 nucleotides read TGTGCCAGCAGCTTACCGACAATCACCGGGGAGCTGTTTTTT. This chain uses TRBV7-6 with TRBJ2-2, with unresolved D. Germline V gene data show CDR1 as SGHVS and CDR2 as FNYEAQ. With 2 bases removed from V and 4 bases from J, the gap between germline ends came to 8 bases. There are 14 residues in the CDR3.

V usage is TRBV3-1 (or the pseudogene TRBV3-2) and J usage is TRBJ1-6; D unresolved. From germline, CDR1 is LGHDT and CDR2 YNNKEL (reference sequence). With 4 bases removed from V and 9 bases from J, the gap between germline ends came to 10 bases. The CDR3 has 13 residues. CDR3: CASSRTQVSPLHF. CDR3 in DNA: TGTGCCAGCAGCCGAACCCAGGTTTCACCCCTCCACTTT.

The chain joins TRBV6-1 to TRBJ2-1; 13 nucleotides align to TRBD2. Germline-derived CDR1 and CDR2 are MNHNS and SASEGT. This CDR3 has 16 amino acids. The J segment lost 4 bases and the V segment lost 3 bases, leaving 3 bases of the junction unmatched. In nucleotides, the CDR3 is TGTGCCAGCAGTGATCAGGGACTAGCGGGATACAATGAGCAGTTCTTC. This translates into CASSDQGLAGYNEQFF.

V is TRBV12-5 and J is TRBJ1-5; D is ambiguous. From germline, CDR1 is LGHNT and CDR2 FRNRAP. The V and J ends lost 1 base and 7 bases respectively, with 11 bases between them. The CDR3 is 14 residues long. The CDR3 loop reads CASGLGQRIQPQHF. CDR3 nucleotide sequence: TGTGCTAGTGGTTTGGGTCAGCGGATCCAGCCCCAGCATTTT. The variable domain in full, with the rest retrieved from reference TRBV12-5 and TRBJ1-5, is DARVTQTPRHKVTEMGQEVTMRCQPILGHNTVFWYRQTMMQGLELLAYFRNRAPLDDSGMPKDRFSAEMPDATLATLKIQPSEPRDSAVYFCASGLGQRIQPQHFGDGTRLSIL.

The table lists this clone with a count of one. The chain links TRBV14 to TRBJ1-6; 8 nucleotides match TRBD1. The germline gives CDR1 SGHDN, CDR2 FVKESK. This CDR3 has 14 amino acids. V shed 4 bases, J shed 8 bases, and the junction held 4 bases outside the gene matches. CDR3 sequence (DNA): TGTGCCAGCAGCCTACAGGGGGGGGATTCACCCCTCCACTTT. This codes for CASSLQGGDSPLHF.

The chain employs TRBV6-6 and TRBJ2-1; TRBD2 matches at 12 bases. CDR1 is MNHNY, CDR2 SVGAGI, per germline (reference sequence). V lost 5 bases, J lost 5 bases, and 13 bases stayed unmatched. The CDR3 runs to 18 residues. CDR3 in DNA: TGTGCCAGCAGTCCTGCTGGGCCCGGACTAGCGGGGAACAATGAGCAGTTCTTC. Amino acid sequence: CASSPAGPGLAGNNEQFF.

V is TRBV30 and J is TRBJ2-5; 8 nucleotides line up with TRBD1. The V gene end was trimmed by 7 bases and the J gene end by 7 bases; junction bases not matched to a gene: 8. The CDR3 runs to 12 residues. The germline V gene has CDR1 GTSNPN and CDR2 SVGIG (reference sequence). The chain's CDR3 is CAFQGAPRTQYF. DNA of the CDR3: TGTGCCTTCCAGGGGGCCCCCAGGACCCAGTACTTC.

The V gene is TRBV7-2, the J gene TRBJ1-2, with D unclear. Between the trimmed V and J ends, which lost 0 bases and 8 bases, there was a span of 16 bases. Germline V CDR1 and CDR2: SGHTA, FQGNSA. This CDR3 spans 15 amino acids. The CDR3 region is CASSLAGGNSGGYTF. CDR3 sequence (DNA): TGTGCCAGCAGCTTAGCGGGAGGGAACTCCGGGGGCTACACCTTC.

This clone was seen a few times. The chain is built from TRBV18 and TRBJ2-5; 9 nucleotides align to TRBD1. Trimming removed 0 bases from V and 4 bases from J; junction bases left unmatched: 3. The germline CDR1 and CDR2 sequences are KGHSH and LQKENI. This CDR3 has 15 residues. The CDR3 is CASSPPRTGVETQYF. CDR3 DNA sequence: TGTGCCAGCTCACCACCCCGGACAGGGGTAGAGACCCAGTACTTC.

V usage is TRBV5-5 and J usage is TRBJ2-3; D is unresolved. Trimming pared 5 bases from V and 4 bases from J, leaving 8 bases between. The germline V gene encodes CDR1 SGHKS and CDR2 YYEKEE (reference sequence). The CDR3 is made up of 12 amino acids. The CDR3 region is CASSIAADTQYF. Here the CDR3 DNA reads TGTGCCAGCAGTATTGCGGCAGATACGCAGTATTTT.

V and J are TRBV18 and TRBJ2-7; 11 bases match TRBD1. Germline CDR1 is KGHSH and CDR2 is LQKENI. J gave up 4 bases and V 3 bases, and 5 bases lay outside the gene matches. The CDR3 contains 15 residues. The CDR3 DNA reads TGTGCCAGCTCACCGAGGACAGGGGGCCGGTACGAGCAGTACTTC. The encoded protein is CASSPRTGGRYEQYF.

The CDR3 region has the DNA TGCGCCAGCAGCTTGAGGCCCCCCGGACAGGGGAAGAACACTGAAGCTTTCTTT. This codes for CASSLRPPGQGKNTEAFF. This chain joins TRBV5-1 and TRBJ1-1, with 9 bases that match TRBD1. V shed 1 base and J 1 base; nucleotides not matched to a gene: 11. Germline values: CDR1 SGHRS, CDR2 YFSETQ. The CDR3 is 18 amino acids.

The chain has TRBV6-5 and TRBJ1-5; D gene ambiguous. The CDR3 totals 14 residues. Germline V lookup: CDR1 MNHEY, CDR2 SVGAGI. Trimming shortened V by 0 bases and J by 11 bases, and 14 bases separated the two germline ends. The CDR3 spells CASSYSSEIPAQHF. The CDR3 DNA reads TGTGCCAGCAGTTACTCCTCCGAAATTCCAGCCCAGCATTTT.

The J gene is TRBJ1-4, the V gene TRBV5-1; D ambiguous. V was clipped by 2 bases and J by 2 bases, with 7 bases between them. The CDR3 is 14 amino acids. The germline CDR1 and CDR2 sequences are SGHRS and YFSETQ. CDR3 DNA sequence: TGCGCCAGCAGCTTCGGTGCTACTAATGAAAAACTGTTTTTT. Translating it yields CASSFGATNEKLFF.

The chain joins TRBV2 to TRBJ2-6; D possibly corresponds to TRBD2 (6 bases). Germline V gene data show CDR1 as SNHLY and CDR2 as FYNNEI. The CDR3 covers 16 residues. V lost 4 bases and J lost 0, with 10 bases in between. CDR3 sequence: CASSGTEGSGANVLTF. The CDR3 nucleotides read TGTGCCAGCAGTGGGACGGAGGGCTCTGGGGCCAACGTCCTGACTTTC.

This clone was picked up one time. The J gene is TRBJ2-5, the V gene TRBV2; 7 bases fit TRBD1. This CDR3 has 15 residues. Germline CDR1 is SNHLY and CDR2 is FYNNEI. The J segment lost 4 bases and the V segment lost 7 bases, leaving 12 bases of the junction unmatched. CDR3 sequence (DNA): TGTGCCAGCAACCCAATCAGGGGGTCAGGAGAGACCCAGTACTTC. It specifies CASNPIRGSGETQYF.

The chain uses TRBV5-1 and TRBJ2-5; D not resolved. Trimming took off 0 bases at V and 5 bases at J, with 11 bases between the two ends. The CDR3 contains 14 residues. Per the germline V gene, CDR1 is SGHRS and CDR2 is YFSETQ. In DNA form, the CDR3 reads TGCGCCAGCAGCTTGGGGCCGGCGAGGGAGACCCAGTACTTC. Its translation: CASSLGPARETQYF.

The chain has TRBV10-3 and TRBJ2-5, with 7 bases fitting TRBD1. V was pared by 5 bases and J by 5 bases, with 5 bases of the junction left unmatched. CDR1 is ENHRY and CDR2 is SYGVKD in the germline V gene. The CDR3 runs to 13 residues. CDR3 bases: TGTGCCATCAGTCGACAGGGTTGGGAGACCCAGTACTTC. Its translation is CAISRQGWETQYF.